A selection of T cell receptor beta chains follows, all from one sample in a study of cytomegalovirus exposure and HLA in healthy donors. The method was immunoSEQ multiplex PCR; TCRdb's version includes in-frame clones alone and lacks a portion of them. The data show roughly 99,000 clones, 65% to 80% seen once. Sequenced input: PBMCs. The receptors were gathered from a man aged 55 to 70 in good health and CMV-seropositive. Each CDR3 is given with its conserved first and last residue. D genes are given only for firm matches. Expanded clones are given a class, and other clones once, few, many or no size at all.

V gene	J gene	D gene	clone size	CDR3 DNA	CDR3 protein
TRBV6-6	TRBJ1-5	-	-	TGTGCCAGCAGTGCCCACAGGAGCAATCAGCCCCAGCATTTT	CASSAHRSNQPQHF
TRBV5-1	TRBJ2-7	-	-	TGCGCCAGCAGCTCTACCACCTACGAGCAGTACTTC	CASSSTTYEQYF
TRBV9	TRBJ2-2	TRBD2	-	TGTGCCAGCAGCGGCGAGCGGGGGGGCCTGGACGGGGAGCTGTTTTTT	CASSGERGGLDGELFF
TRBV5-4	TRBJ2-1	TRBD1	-	TGTGCCAGCAGCTTAGCGGGGGACAGGGGGTACAATGAGCAGTTCTTC	CASSLAGDRGYNEQFF
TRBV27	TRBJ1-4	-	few	TGTGCCAGCAGTTTCGTAACTCCGGGTAATGAAAAACTGTTTTTT	CASSFVTPGNEKLFF
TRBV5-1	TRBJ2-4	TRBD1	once	TGCGCCAGCAGCTATCAGGGACAGGGATCAATGCGGTTC	CASSYQGQGSMRF
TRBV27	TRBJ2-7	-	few	TGTGCCAGCAGTTTATCCTCGGTCCACGAGCAGTACTTC	CASSLSSVHEQYF
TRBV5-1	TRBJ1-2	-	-	TGCGCCAGCAGCTTAGGACAGTCCTTATATGGCTACACCTTC	CASSLGQSLYGYTF
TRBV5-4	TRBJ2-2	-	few	TGTGCCAGCAGCTTGGCCAGGAATACAAACGGGGAGCTGTTTTTT	CASSLARNTNGELFF
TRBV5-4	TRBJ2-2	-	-	TGTGCCAGCAGCCCGATTGACACGAACACCGGGGAGCTGTTTTTT	CASSPIDTNTGELFF
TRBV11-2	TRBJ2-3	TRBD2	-	TGTGCCAGCAGCTCAGCGGGGGGGCCAGATACGCAGTATTTT	CASSSAGGPDTQYF
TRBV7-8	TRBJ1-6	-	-	TGTGCCAGCAGCTCTCAGAATTCACCCCTCCACTTT	CASSSQNSPLHF
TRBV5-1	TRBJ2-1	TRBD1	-	TGCGCCAGCAGCGTAGGGACAGGGGGCAATGAGCAGTTCTTC	CASSVGTGGNEQFF
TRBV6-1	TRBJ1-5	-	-	TGTGCCAGCAGTGACGCGAATTTTAATAATCAGCCCCAGCATTTT	CASSDANFNNQPQHF
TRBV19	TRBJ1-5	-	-	TGTGCCAGTAGAACCCGCGGGGCGGGGAGGGGTCAGCCCCAGCATTTT	CASRTRGAGRGQPQHF
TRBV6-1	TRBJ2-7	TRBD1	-	TGTGCCAGCACCTCCGGGACAGGGTTCGGGGAGCAGTACTTC	CASTSGTGFGEQYF
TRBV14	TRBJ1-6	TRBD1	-	TGTGCCAGCAGCCACAAGACAGGGAGAGAGAATTCGCCCCTCCACTTT	CASSHKTGRENSPLHF
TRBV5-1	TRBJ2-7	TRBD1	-	TGCGCCAGCAGCGGCCGGACAGGGGGCAACTCCGAGCAGTACTTC	CASSGRTGGNSEQYF
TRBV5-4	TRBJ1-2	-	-	TGTGCCAGCACCTTTGGGGGGGGCTACACCTTC	CASTFGGGYTF
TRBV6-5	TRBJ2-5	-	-	TGTGCCAGCAGAACCACTAGGAGGGGTGAGACCCAGTACTTC	CASRTTRRGETQYF
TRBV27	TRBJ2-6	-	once	TGTGCCAGCAGTTTCCTAGCCTCTGGGGCCAACGTCCTGACTTTC	CASSFLASGANVLTF
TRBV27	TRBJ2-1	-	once	TGTGCCAGCAGTTTAAGGGGCGGTGAGCAGTTCTTC	CASSLRGGEQFF
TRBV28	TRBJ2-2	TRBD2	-	TGTGCCAGCAGTTACCCCACCTTTGGGGGGGTGGGCACCGGGGAGCTGTTTTTT	CASSYPTFGGVGTGELFF
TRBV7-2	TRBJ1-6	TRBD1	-	TGTGCCAGCAGCTATGACAGGGTCTATAATTCACCCCTCCACTTT	CASSYDRVYNSPLHF
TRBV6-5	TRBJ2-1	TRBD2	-	TGTGCCAGCAGTTACTCCCAGCGGGGGGGCTTCTATGAGCAGTTCTTC	CASSYSQRGGFYEQFF
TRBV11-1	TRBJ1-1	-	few	TGTGCCAGCTGTCTACAGGAGAACACTGAAGCTTTCTTT	CASCLQENTEAFF
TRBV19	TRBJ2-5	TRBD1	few	TGTGCCAGTAGTAACCCGGGACAGGGAGGGCAAGAGACCCAGTACTTC	CASSNPGQGGQETQYF